The 13 T cell receptor beta chains below all came from one sample that was sequenced in a study of breast tumors, draining lymph nodes, adjacent tissues. Axillary draining lymph nodes of breast cancer patients supplied the node samples. TCRdb ran MiXCR on the multiplex PCR reads and lists one entry per CDR3 protein. The sample carries about 200,000 distinct CDR3 sequences, 34% recorded once. Sequenced: axillary lymph node tissue. The receptors stem from a female donor with breast cancer. Some clones in this sample may be carry-over from other donors' samples.

This clonotype was seen ten or more times. Mismatch with germline at one junction end may stem from a read error. The gene calls are TRBV5-1 and TRBJ1-5, with TRBD1 as a possible D gene (6 bases). The CDR3 contains 15 residues. In germline, CDR1 is SGHRS, CDR2 YFSETQ. The CDR3 DNA sequence: TGTGCCAGCAGTTTACAGGGATTGGGCAATCAGCCCCAGCATTTT. As protein: CASSLQGLGNQPQHF.

This clonotype was seen repeatedly, ten times or more. For the CDR3, the DNA is TGCGCCAGCAGCTTGGGCGGCTACCGCACAGATACGCAGTATTTT. Amino acid sequence: CASSLGGYRTDTQYF. The chain links TRBV5-1 to TRBJ2-3; D remains unclear. Germline lookup yields CDR1 SGHRS and CDR2 YFSETQ. V gave up 0 bases and J gave up 1 base, with 9 bases separating them. This CDR3 has 15 residues.

In its sample, this clonotype was seen many times. The chain recombines TRBV5-1 with TRBJ2-3; 8 bases fit TRBD2. The CDR3 length is 14 residues. The germline V gene encodes CDR1 SGHRS and CDR2 YFSETQ. V gave up 4 bases and J gave up 6 bases; unmatched junction bases: 7. The CDR3 protein is CASSVGLAGDTQYF. CDR3 coding DNA: TGCGCCAGCAGCGTCGGACTAGCCGGTGATACGCAGTATTTT.

This clonotype was observed many times. The chain couples TRBV19 to TRBJ1-5; D remains unclear. The V gene's germline CDR1 is LNHDA and CDR2 SQIVND (reference sequence). V lost 3 bases and J 4 bases, leaving 10 bases between the germline ends. The CDR3 is 14 amino acids. CDR3 in amino acids: CASSMVEDNQPQHF. The CDR3 DNA follows: TGTGCCAGTAGTATGGTAGAGGATAATCAGCCCCAGCATTTT.

This clonotype was seen ten or more times. The rearrangement links TRBV19 to TRBJ2-6; unclear D gene. This CDR3 is 15 amino acids long. CDR1 is LNHDA and CDR2 is SQIVND in the germline V gene (reference sequence). Trimming shortened V by 3 bases and J by 0 bases, and 6 bases separated the two germline ends. The CDR3 region has the DNA TGTGCCAGTAGTATTCGGAGCTCTGGGGCCAACGTCCTGACTTTC. Its translation: CASSIRSSGANVLTF.

J is TRBJ2-5 and V is TRBV4-2, with TRBD2 matching 9 bases. Looked up from germline, CDR1 is LGHNA and CDR2 is YNFKEQ. The CDR3 contains 15 residues. Losses at the gene ends were 1 base for V and 2 bases for J; bases not matched to a gene: 2. The CDR3 nucleotides read TGTGCCAGCAGCCAAGGCGGGGGGGATCAAGAGACCCAGTACTTC. This gives the protein CASSQGGGDQETQYF.

The chain combines TRBV11-1 with TRBJ2-4; 11 bases map to TRBD2. After removal of 5 bases from V and 5 bases from J, the junction contained 8 bases not matched to a gene. From germline, CDR1 is SGHAT and CDR2 FQDESV (reference sequence). CDR3 length: 16 residues. The CDR3 DNA is TGTGCCAGCAGCCGGGGACTAGCGGCGGGCGAAAACATTCAGTACTTC. It yields the protein CASSRGLAAGENIQYF.

This sequence joins TRBV20-1 and TRBJ1-5, with D possibly matching TRBD1 (5 bases). This CDR3 has 17 residues. Germline lookup yields CDR1 DFQATT and CDR2 SNEGSKA (reference sequence). V gave up 5 bases and J gave up 3 bases, with 23 bases separating them. CDR3 DNA: TGCAGTGCTGGCGGGGACGGGACCTGCTCTGCCAATCAGCCCCAGCATTTT. Translated, it gives CSAGGDGTCSANQPQHF.

This clonotype occurred many times. Relative to the germline gene, one junction end is altered; a read error may explain this. V gene TRBV11-2 combines with J gene TRBJ2-3; TRBD2 aligns across 8 bases. The germline gives CDR1 SGHAT, CDR2 FQNNGV. The CDR3 totals 15 residues. CDR3 sequence reads: CATSRGGLDTDTQYF. CDR3 bases: TGTGCCACCAGCCGGGGGGGGTTGGACACAGATACGCAGTATTTT.

Ten or more counts support this clonotype. V and J are TRBV20-1 and TRBJ2-3; 8 positions agree with TRBD2. This CDR3 spans 14 amino acids. From germline, CDR1 is DFQATT and CDR2 SNEGSKA (reference sequence). Germline trimming cut 2 bases from V and 2 bases from J; bases unmatched to any gene: 3. DNA for the CDR3: TGCAGTGCTAGACTAGCGGGTTCCACAGATACGCAGTATTTT. It is translated as CSARLAGSTDTQYF.

This clonotype was seen only a few times. The gene calls are TRBV18 and TRBJ2-3; 14 bases map to TRBD2. The CDR3 consists of 18 residues. Trimming removed 4 bases from V and 1 base from J; junction bases left unmatched: 7. The V gene's germline CDR1 is KGHSH and CDR2 LQKENI. DNA for the CDR3: TGTGCCAGCTCACAGAACGGGACTAGCGGGAGTCGCACAGATACGCAGTATTTT. This codes for CASSQNGTSGSRTDTQYF.

CDR3 sequence (DNA): TGCAGTGCTAGGGACAGGGCCTCCGGAAAACTGTTTTTT. Translated: CSARDRASGKLFF. The chain uses TRBV20-1 and TRBJ1-4; TRBD1 matches at 8 bases. After removal of 3 bases from V and 10 bases from J, the junction contained 7 bases not matched to a gene. There are 13 residues in the CDR3. Germline V lookup: CDR1 DFQATT, CDR2 SNEGSKA (reference sequence).

This clonotype was observed a handful of times. Possible read error: a much larger clone is one base away. The chain uses TRBV20-1 and TRBJ2-5; the D call may be TRBD1 or TRBD2 (5 bases each). The CDR3 loop spans 14 amino acids. CDR1 is DFQATT and CDR2 is SNEGSKA in the germline V gene (reference sequence). CDR3: CSASYTGPQATQYF. CDR3 nucleotide sequence: TGCAGTGCTAGCTACACGGGACCACAAGCGACCCAGTACTTC.